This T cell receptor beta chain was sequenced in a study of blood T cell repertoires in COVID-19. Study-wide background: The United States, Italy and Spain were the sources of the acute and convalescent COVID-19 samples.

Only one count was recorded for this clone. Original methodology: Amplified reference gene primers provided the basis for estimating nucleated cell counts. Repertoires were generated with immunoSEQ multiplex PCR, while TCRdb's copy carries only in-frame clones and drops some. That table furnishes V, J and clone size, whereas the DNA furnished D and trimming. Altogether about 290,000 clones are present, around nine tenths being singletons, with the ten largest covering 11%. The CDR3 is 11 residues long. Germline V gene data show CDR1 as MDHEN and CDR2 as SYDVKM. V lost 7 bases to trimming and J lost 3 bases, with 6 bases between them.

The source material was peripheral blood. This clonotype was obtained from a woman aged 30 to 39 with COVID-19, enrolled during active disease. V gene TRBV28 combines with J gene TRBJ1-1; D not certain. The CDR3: CASTGYTEAFF. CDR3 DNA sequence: TGTGCCAGCACCGGGTACACTGAAGCTTTCTTT.